This T cell receptor beta chain was sequenced for a study of Tregs in tolerant kidney transplant recipients. At the level of the study: Mixed chimerism was transient after nonmyeloablative marrow transplants from related graft donors.

The protocol was immunoSEQ multiplex PCR, while the TCRdb copy is restricted to in-frame clones and leaves out a portion. The table includes over 15,000 clones, 53% detected once. Whole-study results and caveats: Donor-specific Treg expansion exceeded global Treg expansion in tolerant patients, suggesting antigen drive. This study did not directly address biological reproducibility. Findings come from small patient numbers and require larger validation.

FACS sorting followed an approximately 6-day coculture of CFSE-labeled recipient PBMCs with irradiated graft donor PBMCs. Trimming removed 6 bases at V and 1 base at J, with 19 bases between. This CDR3 has 16 amino acids. CDR1 SEHNR and CDR2 FQNEAQ come from the germline V gene (reference sequence). In the case of this clone: Its antigen is unknown.

The sequenced sample was CD4+ T cells from blood cultured with allogeneic cells, obtained before the transplant. This rearrangement joins TRBV7-9 to TRBJ2-7, with a tentative D call TRBD1 (5 bases). This receptor was identified in a human patient who received a combined kidney and bone marrow transplant. CDR3 sequence (DNA): TGTGCCAGCAGTCCCCCGCGAGGCCAGGGATCCTACGAGCAGTACTTC. Translated, it gives CASSPPRGQGSYEQYF.